The 20 T cell receptor beta chains listed next were all sequenced from one sample in a study of OX40 agonist ivuxolimab in advanced cancers. TCRdb's table, derived via immunoSEQ multiplex PCR, lists solely in-frame clones and lacks some. Among about 76,000 clones listed, around 90% were seen once. The sample in question was CD4+ or CD8+ T cells sorted from blood, obtained in a trial of the OX40 agonist ivuxolimab. These receptors all come from an adult with an advanced solid tumor such as melanoma, head and neck, liver or kidney cancer.

This chain joins TRBV9 and TRBJ1-1; TRBD1 agrees at 7 bases. In germline, CDR1 is SGDLS, CDR2 YYNGEE. This CDR3 is built from 14 residues. V shed 1 base and J 4 bases; nucleotides not matched to a gene: 4. The CDR3, as DNA: TGTGCCAGCAGCGTAACCCAGGGGGGCACTGAAGCTTTCTTT. Translating gives CASSVTQGGTEAFF.

This clone was counted only a few times. The rearrangement joins TRBV2 to TRBJ1-1, with 7 positions matching TRBD1. Germline CDR1 reads SNHLY; CDR2 reads FYNNEI. V lost 7 bases and J lost 6; bases outside the gene matches: 14. The CDR3 runs to 15 residues. CDR3: CASKVQGGTWAEAFF. For the CDR3, the DNA is TGTGCCAGCAAGGTTCAGGGGGGAACCTGGGCTGAAGCTTTCTTT.

The chain employs TRBV29-1 and TRBJ2-2; D might be TRBD1 (6 bases). The ends were cut back, 2 bases at V and 0 bases at J, with 16 bases in the middle. The CDR3 is 17 residues long. Germline V CDR1 and CDR2: SQVTM, ANQGSEA. This CDR3 is CSVERGPTGPNTGELFF. The CDR3 DNA follows: TGCAGCGTTGAACGGGGCCCGACAGGACCGAACACCGGGGAGCTGTTTTTT.

The V call is TRBV27, the J call TRBJ1-1, with D possibly being TRBD1 (6 bases). Germline CDR1 reads MNHEY; CDR2 reads SMNVEV (reference sequence). The germline V and J ends were trimmed by 4 bases and 8 bases, with 14 bases remaining between them. The CDR3 sequence is 13 residues long. CDR3 region: CASSSTDRTEAFF. The CDR3 DNA follows: TGTGCCAGCAGTTCTACAGACAGGACCGAAGCTTTCTTT.

This chain connects TRBV19 to TRBJ2-3, with a possible D match to TRBD1 (6 bases). The V gene's germline CDR1 is LNHDA and CDR2 SQIVND (reference sequence). The CDR3 is 15 residues long. Trimming pared 5 bases from V and 2 bases from J, leaving 14 bases between. This CDR3 is CASSDRQDFTDTQYF. The DNA for the CDR3 is TGTGCCAGTAGTGATCGACAGGATTTCACAGATACGCAGTATTTT.

The chain uses TRBV7-2 and TRBJ2-2; D is perhaps TRBD2 (5 bases). CDR1 is SGHTA and CDR2 is FQGNSA in the germline V gene. Trimming removed 3 bases at V and 1 base at J, with 6 bases between. CDR3 length: 14 amino acids. The CDR3 DNA is TGTGCCAGCAGCTTTGGACTGAACACCGGGGAGCTGTTTTTT. The encoded protein is CASSFGLNTGELFF.

The CDR3 bases are TGTGCCAGCAGCTTCCAGGGGATGAACACTGAAGCTTTCTTT. Encoded protein: CASSFQGMNTEAFF. V is TRBV11-2 and J is TRBJ1-1, with D possibly TRBD1 on 6 matching bases. In germline, CDR1 is SGHAT, CDR2 FQNNGV. This CDR3 spans 14 amino acids. V was cut by 3 bases and J by 0 bases, with 8 bases left in between.

This rearrangement joins TRBV7-2 to TRBJ1-5; maybe TRBD1 (5 bases). This CDR3 is 15 amino acids long. Looked up from germline, CDR1 is SGHTA and CDR2 is FQGNSA. Trimming removed 2 bases at V and 4 bases at J, with 12 bases between. This CDR3 is CASSLSGAANQPQHF. DNA of the CDR3: TGTGCCAGCAGCTTATCTGGGGCCGCTAATCAGCCCCAGCATTTT.

CDR3 protein: CASSLSHYQPQHF. As DNA, the CDR3 is TGTGCCAGCAGCTTGTCACATTATCAGCCCCAGCATTTT. The chain is built from TRBV5-6 and TRBJ1-5; D gene unclear. The germline CDR1 and CDR2 sequences are SGHDT and YYEEEE. The length of the CDR3 is 13 residues. V was trimmed by 1 base and J by 5 bases, leaving 7 bases between them.

The chain recombines TRBV7-2 with TRBJ2-6; D is possibly TRBD1 (6 bases). V lost 3 bases and J 0 bases, leaving 6 bases between the germline ends. Germline lookup yields CDR1 SGHTA and CDR2 FQGNSA. The CDR3 covers 15 residues. The CDR3, as DNA: TGTGCCAGCAGCTTGGACAGCTCTGGGGCCAACGTCCTGACTTTC. Protein sequence: CASSLDSSGANVLTF.

The V gene is TRBV7-6, the J gene TRBJ2-6; D may be TRBD1 or TRBD2 (5 bases each). Germline assignment: CDR1 SGHVS and CDR2 FNYEAQ. Trimming removed 3 bases from V and 2 bases from J, with 11 bases in between. This CDR3 is 16 amino acids long. In DNA form, the CDR3 reads TGTGCCAGCAGCTTGACCGGGGCGGCTGGGGCCAACGTCCTGACTTTC. Its translation: CASSLTGAAGANVLTF.

The chain employs TRBV6-5 and TRBJ1-1, with D perhaps matching TRBD1 (5 bases). The CDR3 is made up of 14 amino acids. Trimming took off 2 bases at V and 1 base at J, with 8 bases between the two ends. Germline assignment: CDR1 MNHEY and CDR2 SVGAGI. DNA of the CDR3: TGTGCCAGCAGTTACGAAACAGGGAACACTGAAGCTTTCTTT. The encoded protein is CASSYETGNTEAFF.

The J gene is TRBJ2-4, the V gene TRBV10-3; D ambiguous. The CDR3 has 16 residues. V lost 5 bases and J 2 bases, leaving 16 bases between the germline ends. CDR1 and CDR2 (germline): ENHRY, SYGVKD. CDR3 sequence reads: CAISSDLIGPKNIQYF. In nucleotides, the CDR3 is TGTGCCATCAGTAGTGATTTAATCGGTCCCAAAAACATTCAGTACTTC.

The chain couples TRBV20-1 to TRBJ2-5, with D unresolved. V was clipped by 6 bases and J by 5 bases, with 10 bases between them. This CDR3 has 11 residues. CDR1 is DFQATT, CDR2 SNEGSKA, per germline (reference sequence). CDR3 sequence (DNA): TGCAGTGCGTGGCTAGGGGAGACCCAGTACTTC. Translation gives CSAWLGETQYF.

The chain carries TRBV7-2 and TRBJ1-6, with D unresolved. CDR1 is SGHTA, CDR2 FQGNSA, per germline. There are 11 residues in the CDR3. V gave up 5 bases and J gave up 16 bases, with 12 bases separating them. The CDR3, as DNA: TGTGCCAGCAGCGGTACCTGGGGTCTCCACTTT. This gives the protein CASSGTWGLHF.

In this sample, this clone turned up once. The genes are TRBV7-9 and TRBJ1-2; no definite D call. This CDR3 spans 15 amino acids. Trimming removed 1 base from V and 2 bases from J, with 11 bases in between. Germline CDR1 reads SEHNR; CDR2 reads FQNEAQ (reference sequence). CDR3 region: CASSLGTIPNYGYTF. The CDR3 region has the DNA TGTGCCAGCAGCTTAGGCACCATCCCCAACTATGGCTACACCTTC. Complete variable domain (other parts from reference TRBV7-9 and TRBJ1-2): DTGVSQNPRHKITKRGQNVTFRCDPISEHNRLYWYRQTLGQGPEFLTYFQNEAQLEKSRLLSDRFSAERPKGSFSTLEIQRTEQGDSAMYLCASSLGTIPNYGYTFGSGTRLTVV.

This chain uses TRBV4-1 with TRBJ1-6; D uncertain. The CDR3 has 14 residues. Germline CDR1 MGHRA, CDR2 YSYEKL. Trimming pared 4 bases from V and 10 bases from J, leaving 14 bases between. Here the CDR3 reads CASSLDRANSPLHF. CDR3 coding DNA: TGCGCCAGCAGCCTCGACCGGGCCAACTCACCCCTCCACTTT.

The chain is built from TRBV6-5 and TRBJ1-4; D ambiguous. There are 12 residues in the CDR3. Per germline, CDR1 MNHEY and CDR2 SVGAGI. Between the trimmed V and J ends, which lost 6 bases and 4 bases, there was a span of 6 bases. The CDR3 DNA follows: TGTGCCAGCAGACGGGGTAATGAAAAACTGTTTTTT. Protein sequence: CASRRGNEKLFF.

The rearrangement links TRBV5-5 to TRBJ2-2, with D perhaps given as TRBD1 or TRBD2 (5 bases each). The germline CDR1 and CDR2 sequences are SGHKS and YYEKEE (reference sequence). The CDR3 runs to 19 residues. Between the trimmed V and J ends, which lost 1 base and 11 bases, there was a span of 30 bases. CDR3 sequence: CASSLYGVAGTDFSGELFF. In DNA, the CDR3 is TGTGCCAGCAGCTTGTATGGGGTCGCCGGGACGGACTTTTCGGGTGAGCTGTTTTTT.

The table lists this clone with a few counts. The rearrangement joins TRBV19 to TRBJ2-2, with no clear D. The germline CDR1 and CDR2 sequences are LNHDA and SQIVND (reference sequence). V was cut by 10 bases and J by 1 base, with 10 bases left in between. This CDR3 is built from 13 residues. The CDR3 is CAIHGENTGELFF. As DNA, the CDR3 is TGTGCCATCCACGGAGAGAACACCGGGGAGCTGTTTTTT. The complete variable domain, with remaining parts taken from reference TRBV19 and TRBJ2-2, reads DGGITQSPKYLFRKEGQNVTLSCEQNLNHDAMYWYRQDPGQGLRLIYYSQIVNDFQKGDIAEGYSVSREKKESFPLTVTSAQKNPTAFYLCAIHGENTGELFFGEGSRLTVL.